Following are 15 T cell receptor beta chains from one sample sequenced in a study of technical replicates of blood from a handful of donors. The method was immunoSEQ multiplex PCR; TCRdb's version includes in-frame clones alone and lacks a portion of them. The data show 50,000 to 65,000 clones, 80% to 95% seen once. Sequencing input: PBMCs. The receptors were sampled from a human donor in good health. Some clones in this sample may be carry-over from other donors' samples.

This clone was seen a few times. The chain uses TRBV4-3 and TRBJ2-5; D unresolved. The CDR3 loop spans 15 amino acids. Germline V gene sequence: CDR1 LGHNA, CDR2 YSLEER. V was shortened by 0 bases and J by 5 bases, with 13 bases between the two germline ends. CDR3 sequence (DNA): TGCGCCAGCAGCCAAGACTGGCCAGTTAGCGAGACCCAGTACTTC. Residues: CASSQDWPVSETQYF.

The genes are TRBV18 and TRBJ2-5; D remains unclear. With 8 bases removed from V and 2 bases from J, the gap between germline ends came to 3 bases. The CDR3 has 10 amino acids. Germline loops: CDR1 KGHSH, CDR2 LQKENI. The CDR3 DNA sequence: TGTGCCAGCGTACAAGAGACCCAGTACTTC. Translating gives CASVQETQYF.

The chain combines TRBV4-1 with TRBJ1-5, with D uncertain. CDR3 size: 13 residues. Per the germline V gene, CDR1 is MGHRA and CDR2 is YSYEKL. V lost 3 bases and J 9 bases, leaving 12 bases between the germline ends. CDR3 DNA: TGCGCCAGCAGCCAGAGCCTCGTTGGGCCCCAGCATTTT. Translated: CASSQSLVGPQHF.

As DNA, the CDR3 is TGTGCCAGCAGTGAAGGATTAGGGGGCTTTACCTCTGGAAACACCATATATTTT. This sequence encodes CASSEGLGGFTSGNTIYF. The chain uses TRBV6-1 and TRBJ1-3; 7 nucleotides align to TRBD1. The germline CDR1 and CDR2 sequences are MNHNS and SASEGT. J gave up 0 bases and V 1 base, and 9 bases lay outside the gene matches. This CDR3 spans 18 amino acids.

This sequence joins TRBV25-1 and TRBJ2-1; 7 nucleotides agree with TRBD1. Germline trimming cut 7 bases from V and 6 bases from J; bases unmatched to any gene: 3. The CDR3 sequence is 12 residues long. Germline CDR1 reads MGHDK; CDR2 reads SYGVNS. The CDR3 DNA sequence: TGTGCCAGCACCCCAGGGGGCAATGAGCAGTTCTTC. Protein sequence: CASTPGGNEQFF.

This chain joins TRBV6-5 and TRBJ1-2; D uncertain. The length of the CDR3 is 14 residues. The V end lost 6 bases, the J end lost 2 bases, and 13 bases lay between the germline ends. Germline V lookup: CDR1 MNHEY, CDR2 SVGAGI. CDR3: CASRADGSNYGYTF. The CDR3, as DNA: TGTGCCAGCAGAGCCGATGGGAGCAACTATGGCTACACCTTC.

The J gene is TRBJ2-5, the V gene TRBV11-3, with a possible D match to TRBD1 (7 bases). Germline V gives CDR1 SGHNT, CDR2 YENEEA. The V end lost 5 bases, the J end lost 2 bases, and 15 bases lay between the germline ends. The CDR3 is 15 amino acids. DNA for the CDR3: TGTGCCAGCAGCCCAAGGACAGGAGGGCAAGAGACCCAGTACTTC. Its translation is CASSPRTGGQETQYF.

This chain joins TRBV7-2 and TRBJ2-3; TRBD2 is a possible D gene (5 bases). The germline V gene encodes CDR1 SGHTA and CDR2 FQGNSA. The CDR3 is 16 amino acids. Between the trimmed V and J ends, which lost 0 bases and 3 bases, there was a span of 13 bases. CDR3 protein: CASSLARSSGTDTQYF. CDR3 sequence (DNA): TGTGCCAGCAGCTTAGCTAGGTCATCGGGGACAGATACGCAGTATTTT.

The gene calls are TRBV19 and TRBJ2-1; 7 positions agree with TRBD2. The V gene end was trimmed by 1 base and the J gene end by 4 bases; junction bases not matched to a gene: 1. The CDR3 contains 14 residues. The germline CDR1 and CDR2 sequences are LNHDA and SQIVND (reference sequence). The CDR3 DNA is TGTGCCAGTAGTATAGGGGGGGGGTACAATGAGCAGTTCTTC. Its translation: CASSIGGGYNEQFF.

V is TRBV12-5 and J is TRBJ2-1; 8 bases fit TRBD2. Trimming removed 9 bases from V and 8 bases from J; junction bases left unmatched: 15. CDR3 length: 15 amino acids. Germline V CDR1 and CDR2: LGHNT, FRNRAP. This CDR3 is CASLLAAGRGDEQFF. Written as DNA, the CDR3 is TGTGCTAGCTTACTAGCGGCAGGACGGGGGGATGAGCAGTTCTTC.

The chain couples TRBV6-6 to TRBJ2-1; D not certain. There are 11 residues in the CDR3. V was trimmed by 2 bases and J by 7 bases, leaving 3 bases between them. Germline V gene sequence: CDR1 MNHNY, CDR2 SVGAGI (reference sequence). This CDR3 is CASSYPNEQFF. DNA for the CDR3: TGTGCCAGCAGTTACCCAAATGAGCAGTTCTTC.

The chain is built from TRBV5-6 and TRBJ1-2, with D tentatively TRBD1 (6 bases). The CDR3 is made up of 14 amino acids. Trimming left V 4 bases short and J 7 bases short, with 17 bases between. Germline-derived CDR1 and CDR2 are SGHDT and YYEEEE. The CDR3 nucleotides are TGTGCCAGCAGCACCGTCAGGGGTGTTCGTGGCTACACCTTC. Amino acids: CASSTVRGVRGYTF.

This rearrangement joins TRBV7-2 to TRBJ2-7; 14 bases fit TRBD2. The CDR3 has 17 residues. V lost 5 bases to trimming and J lost 4 bases; unmatched junction nucleotides: 10. From germline, CDR1 is SGHTA and CDR2 FQGNSA. CDR3 nucleotide sequence: TGTGCCAGCAGCCCCGGGACTAGCGGGAGCGGTCTTTACGAGCAGTACTTC. Its translation is CASSPGTSGSGLYEQYF. The whole variable domain, filled in from reference TRBV7-2 and TRBJ2-7, reads GAGVSQSPSNKVTEKGKDVELRCDPISGHTALYWYRQSLGQGLEFLIYFQGNSAPDKSGLPSDRFSAERTGGSVSTLTIQRTQQEDSAVYLCASSPGTSGSGLYEQYFGPGTRLTVT.

Only a few counts were recorded for this clone. This chain uses TRBV7-9 with TRBJ1-5; D gene uncertain. Between the trimmed V and J ends, which lost 4 bases and 4 bases, there was a span of 5 bases. The CDR3 length is 12 residues. Per germline, CDR1 SEHNR and CDR2 FQNEAQ (reference sequence). The CDR3 sequence is CASSSTNQPQHF. The CDR3 coding sequence is TGTGCCAGCAGCTCAACAAATCAGCCCCAGCATTTT. Full variable domain (rest looked up from reference TRBV7-9 and TRBJ1-5): DTGVSQNPRHKITKRGQNVTFRCDPISEHNRLYWYRQTLGQGPEFLTYFQNEAQLEKSRLLSDRFSAERPKGSFSTLEIQRTEQGDSAMYLCASSSTNQPQHFGDGTRLSIL.

The chain combines TRBV2 with TRBJ2-7; 9 nucleotides agree with TRBD2. This CDR3 is built from 15 residues. J lost 2 bases, V lost 6 bases, and 8 bases had no gene match. CDR1 and CDR2 (germline): SNHLY, FYNNEI. CDR3 loop: CASRVSGSVTYEQYF. The CDR3 DNA follows: TGTGCCAGCAGGGTTAGCGGGAGTGTCACCTACGAGCAGTACTTC.